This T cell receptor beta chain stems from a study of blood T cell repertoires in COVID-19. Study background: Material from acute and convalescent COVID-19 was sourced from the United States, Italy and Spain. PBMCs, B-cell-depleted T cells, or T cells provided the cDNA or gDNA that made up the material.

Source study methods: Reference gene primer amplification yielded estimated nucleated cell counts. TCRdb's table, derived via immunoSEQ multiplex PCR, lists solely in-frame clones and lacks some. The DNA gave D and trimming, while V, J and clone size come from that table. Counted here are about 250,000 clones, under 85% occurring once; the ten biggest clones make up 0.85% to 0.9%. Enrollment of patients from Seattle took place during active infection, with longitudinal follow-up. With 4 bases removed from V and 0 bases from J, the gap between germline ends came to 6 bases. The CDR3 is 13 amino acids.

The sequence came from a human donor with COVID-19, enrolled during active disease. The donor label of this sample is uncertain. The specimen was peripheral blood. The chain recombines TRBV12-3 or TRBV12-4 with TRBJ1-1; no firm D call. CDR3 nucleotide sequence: TGTGCCAGCAGTTCCACAGTGAACACTGAAGCTTTCTTT. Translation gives CASSSTVNTEAFF.